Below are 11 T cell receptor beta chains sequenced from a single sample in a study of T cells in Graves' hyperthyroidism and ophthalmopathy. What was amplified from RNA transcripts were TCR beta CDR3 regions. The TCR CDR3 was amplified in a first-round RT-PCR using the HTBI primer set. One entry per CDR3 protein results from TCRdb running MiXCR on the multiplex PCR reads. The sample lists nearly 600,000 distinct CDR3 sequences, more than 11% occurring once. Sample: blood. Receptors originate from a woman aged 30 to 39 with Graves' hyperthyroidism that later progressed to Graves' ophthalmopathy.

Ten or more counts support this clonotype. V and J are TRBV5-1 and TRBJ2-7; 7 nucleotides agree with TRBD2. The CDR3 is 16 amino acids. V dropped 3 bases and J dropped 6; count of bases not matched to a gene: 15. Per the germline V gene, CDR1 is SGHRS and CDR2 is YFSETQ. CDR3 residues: CASSSRALGGRGEQYF. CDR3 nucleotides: TGCGCCAGCAGCTCACGTGCTCTCGGGGGGAGAGGCGAGCAGTACTTC.

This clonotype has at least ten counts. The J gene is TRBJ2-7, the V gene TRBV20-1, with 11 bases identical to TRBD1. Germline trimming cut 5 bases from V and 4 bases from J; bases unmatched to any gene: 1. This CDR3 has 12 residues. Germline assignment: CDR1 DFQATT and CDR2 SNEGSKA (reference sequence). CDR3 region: CSAGDRGYEQYF. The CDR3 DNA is TGCAGTGCTGGGGACAGGGGGTACGAGCAGTACTTC.

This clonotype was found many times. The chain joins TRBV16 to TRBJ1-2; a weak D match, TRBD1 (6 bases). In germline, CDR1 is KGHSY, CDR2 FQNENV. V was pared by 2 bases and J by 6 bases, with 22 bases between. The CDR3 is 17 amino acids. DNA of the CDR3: TGTGCCAGCAGCCAACAACGCCGGGGGGCTAGCGAGGATGGCTACACCTTC. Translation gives CASSQQRRGASEDGYTF. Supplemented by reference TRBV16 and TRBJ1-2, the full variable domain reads GEEVAQTPKHLVRGEGQKAKLYCAPIKGHSYVFWYQQVLKNEFKFLISFQNENVFDETGMPKERFSAKCLPNSPCSLEIQATKLEDSAVYFCASSQQRRGASEDGYTFGSGTRLTVV.

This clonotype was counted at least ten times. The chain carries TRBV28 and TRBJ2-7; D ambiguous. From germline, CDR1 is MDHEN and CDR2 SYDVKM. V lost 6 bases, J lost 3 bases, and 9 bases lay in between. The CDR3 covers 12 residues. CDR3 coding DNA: TGTGCCAGCAGGCTCAACCGCTACGAGCAGTACTTC. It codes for CASRLNRYEQYF.

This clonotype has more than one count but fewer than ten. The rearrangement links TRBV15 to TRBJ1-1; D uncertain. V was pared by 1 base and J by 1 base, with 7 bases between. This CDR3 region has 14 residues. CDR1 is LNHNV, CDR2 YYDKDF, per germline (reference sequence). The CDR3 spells CATSRGGQNTEAFF. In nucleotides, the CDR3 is TGTGCCACCAGCAGAGGAGGGCAGAACACTGAAGCTTTCTTT.

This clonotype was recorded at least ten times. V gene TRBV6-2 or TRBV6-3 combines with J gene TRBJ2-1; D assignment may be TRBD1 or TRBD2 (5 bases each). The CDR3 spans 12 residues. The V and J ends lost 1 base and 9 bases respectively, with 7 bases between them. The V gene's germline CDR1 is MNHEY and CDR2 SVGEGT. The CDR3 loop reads CASSYWGREQFF. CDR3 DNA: TGTGCCAGCAGTTACTGGGGACGTGAGCAGTTCTTC.

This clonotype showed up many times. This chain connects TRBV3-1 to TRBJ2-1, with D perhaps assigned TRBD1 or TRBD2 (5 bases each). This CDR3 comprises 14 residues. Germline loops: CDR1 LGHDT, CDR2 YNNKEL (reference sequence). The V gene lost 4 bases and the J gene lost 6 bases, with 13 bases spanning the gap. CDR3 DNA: TGTGCCAGCAGCCTGGGACCAAGCCCCAATGAGCAGTTCTTC. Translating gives CASSLGPSPNEQFF.

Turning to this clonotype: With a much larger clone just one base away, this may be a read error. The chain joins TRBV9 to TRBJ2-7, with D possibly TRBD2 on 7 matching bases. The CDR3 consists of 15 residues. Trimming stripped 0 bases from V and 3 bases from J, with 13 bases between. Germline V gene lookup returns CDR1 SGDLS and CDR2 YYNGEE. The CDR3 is CASSVGGGGNYEQYF. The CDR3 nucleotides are TGTGCCAGCAGCGTAGGGGGAGGGGGGAACTACGAGCAGTACTTC.

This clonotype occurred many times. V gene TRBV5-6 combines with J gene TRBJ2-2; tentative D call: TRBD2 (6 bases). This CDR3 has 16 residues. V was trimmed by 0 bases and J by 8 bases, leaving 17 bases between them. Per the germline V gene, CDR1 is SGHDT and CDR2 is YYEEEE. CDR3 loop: CASSLVVAEPAGELFF. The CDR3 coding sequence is TGTGCCAGCAGCTTGGTAGTAGCGGAGCCTGCGGGGGAGCTGTTTTTT.

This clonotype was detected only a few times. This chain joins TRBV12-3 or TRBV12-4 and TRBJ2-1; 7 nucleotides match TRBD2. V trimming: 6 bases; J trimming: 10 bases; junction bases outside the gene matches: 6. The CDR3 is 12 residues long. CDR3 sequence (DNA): TGTGCCAGCAGGGGGGGGGAGACGGAGCAGTTCTTC. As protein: CASRGGETEQFF.

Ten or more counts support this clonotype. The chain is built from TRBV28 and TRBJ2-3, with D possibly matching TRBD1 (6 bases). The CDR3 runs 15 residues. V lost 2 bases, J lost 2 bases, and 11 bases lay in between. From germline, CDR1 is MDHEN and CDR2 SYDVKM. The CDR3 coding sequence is TGTGCCAGCAGTTTAGAGGGGGATACCACAGATACGCAGTATTTT. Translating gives CASSLEGDTTDTQYF.